This T cell receptor beta chain was documented in a study of neurological immune-mediated disorders. Study-wide results and caveats: TCR-beta repertoires seemed private in all groups, with no expanded CDR3 amino acid sequences shared. Multiple sclerosis was found to have the least TCR clonal expansion, below healthy controls, and HTLV-1-associated myelopathy the most.

Germline V CDR1 and CDR2: DFQATT, SNEGSKA (reference sequence). V gave up 3 bases and J gave up 5 bases, with 14 bases separating them. This CDR3 is 13 amino acids long. The making of cDNA relied on 5'RACE with 10-nucleotide random UMIs. Each sequencing run yielded over 180 million TCR-beta sequences from 15-18 subjects. TCRdb passed the 5' RACE reads through MiXCR, listing each CDR3 protein once. The sample carries around 44,000 distinct CDR3 sequences, approximately 2.4% recorded once. This clonotype was counted many times. Its antigen is unknown. Sequencing was carried out using PBMCs. This TCR derives from a man aged 25 to 45 with multiple sclerosis. The chain joins TRBV20-1 to TRBJ2-7; possible D gene TRBD1, 6 bases. CDR3 bases: TGCAGTGCTAGCCCACAGGGCAAGGACGAGCAGTACTTC. It codes for CSASPQGKDEQYF.